Described below is a single TCR beta chain sequence and its context. Participants had their cohort set by participant-reported clinical history. For recovered donors of Cohort 3, there were two negative PCRs, clearance, or symptom resolution. Per the original methods: The assay estimated nucleated cells by amplifying reference gene primers. Sequencing used immunoSEQ multiplex PCR; TCRdb keeps in-frame clones, though not all of them. Clone size and V and J calls were adopted from that table, with D and trimming inferred from the DNA. Among about 300,000 clones listed, 70% to 90% were seen once. The germline gives CDR1 MDHEN, CDR2 SYDVKM. There are 14 residues in the CDR3. The V and J ends lost 1 base and 6 bases respectively, with 9 bases between them. This specimen comes from a study of blood T cell repertoires in COVID-19. Overall study context: PBMCs, B-cell-depleted T cells, or T cells provided the cDNA or gDNA that made up the material.

This sequence originates from a man aged 25-40 years who had recovered from COVID-19. Sequencing input: PBMCs or T cells enriched from blood (not recorded which). V gene TRBV28 combines with J gene TRBJ1-4, with a possible D match to TRBD1 (5 bases). The CDR3 is CASSLYGGDEKLFF. DNA for the CDR3: TGTGCCAGCAGTTTATATGGGGGGGATGAAAAACTGTTTTTT.